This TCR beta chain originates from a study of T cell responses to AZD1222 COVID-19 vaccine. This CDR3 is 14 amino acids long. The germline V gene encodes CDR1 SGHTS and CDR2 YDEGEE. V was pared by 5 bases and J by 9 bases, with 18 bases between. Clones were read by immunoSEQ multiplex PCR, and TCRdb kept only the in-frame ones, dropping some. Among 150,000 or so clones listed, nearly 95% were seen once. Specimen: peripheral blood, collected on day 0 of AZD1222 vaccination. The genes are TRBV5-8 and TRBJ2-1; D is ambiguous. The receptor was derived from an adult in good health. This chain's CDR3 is CASRRRAQGREQFF. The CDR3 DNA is TGTGCCAGCAGAAGACGGGCCCAAGGGCGTGAGCAGTTCTTC.